The TCR beta chain under discussion was sequenced for a study of graft-versus-host responses after intestinal transplantation. Overall study context: Transplant types were multivisceral, liver-intestinal, or isolated intestinal.

About this clone itself: Its antigen is not identified.

Study-level findings and limits: GvH clones appeared in recipient marrow, some first in ileum or blood.

CDR1 and CDR2 from the germline V gene are SQVTM and ANQGSEA. V was pared by 6 bases and J by 5 bases, with 7 bases of the junction left unmatched. The CDR3 contains 13 residues. Clones were sequenced by immunoSEQ multiplex PCR, and TCRdb holds only the in-frame ones, with some missing. The sample shows tens of thousands of clones, roughly 90% of them seen only once. The sequence came from a human donor who received an intestinal transplant. The chain has TRBV29-1 and TRBJ1-2, with 9 bases identical to TRBD1. Source: unstimulated CD4+ T cells sorted from spleen or lymph node cells, taken before intestinal transplant. CDR3 region: CSVAVGQGYGYTF. As DNA, the CDR3 is TGCAGCGTAGCCGTCGGACAGGGGTATGGCTACACCTTC.